This TCR beta chain was found in a study of T cell responses to AZD1222 COVID-19 vaccine. The wider study: Researchers grouped second doses given at about 4 or about 12 weeks into one pool. The study's findings and limits: Donors were largely white British and mainly female; clonal diversity was possibly underestimated. Among spike-specific TCRs, nearly half reportedly target unmutated variant regions. Baseline serology detected seropositivity in only six AZD1222 recipients.

Clones were sequenced by immunoSEQ multiplex PCR, and TCRdb holds only the in-frame ones, with some missing. The data hold approximately 27,000 clones, with around 90% observed a single time. To note about this clone: No antigen is known for it.

CDR1 is LNHDA, CDR2 SQIVND, per germline (reference sequence). Trimming stripped 4 bases from V and 3 bases from J, with 13 bases between. CDR3 length: 14 amino acids. Here the sequenced sample was peripheral blood, taken on day 0 of AZD1222 vaccination. This TCR came from an adult in good health. The rearrangement links TRBV19 to TRBJ2-7; D is possibly TRBD2 (6 bases). This CDR3 is CASSRGMGGYEQYF. The CDR3 coding sequence is TGTGCCAGTAGTAGGGGCATGGGGGGCTACGAGCAGTACTTC. Complete variable domain (other parts from reference TRBV19 and TRBJ2-7): DGGITQSPKYLFRKEGQNVTLSCEQNLNHDAMYWYRQDPGQGLRLIYYSQIVNDFQKGDIAEGYSVSREKKESFPLTVTSAQKNPTAFYLCASSRGMGGYEQYFGPGTRLTVT.